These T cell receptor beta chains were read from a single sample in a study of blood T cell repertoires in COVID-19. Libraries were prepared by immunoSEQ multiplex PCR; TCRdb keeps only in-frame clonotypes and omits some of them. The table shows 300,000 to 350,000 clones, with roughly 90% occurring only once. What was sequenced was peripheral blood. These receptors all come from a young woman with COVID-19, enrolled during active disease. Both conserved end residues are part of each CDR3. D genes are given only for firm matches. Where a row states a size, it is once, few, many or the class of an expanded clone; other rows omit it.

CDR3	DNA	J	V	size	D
CSVEGLAGSLHTDTQYF	TGCAGCGTTGAGGGACTAGCGGGATCGCTCCACACAGATACGCAGTATTTT	TRBJ2-3	TRBV29-1	once	TRBD2
CASSPSIHEQYF	TGCGCCAGCAGCCCGAGCATCCACGAGCAGTACTTC	TRBJ2-7	TRBV5-1	-	-
CASSYLGQGLNEQFF	TGTGCCAGCAGTTACCTGGGACAGGGGTTAAATGAGCAGTTCTTC	TRBJ2-1	TRBV6-5	once	TRBD1
CASSQFGGSDEQFF	TGCGCCAGCAGCCAATTCGGGGGAAGCGATGAGCAGTTCTTC	TRBJ2-1	TRBV4-3	-	-
CALLSTGGYNEQFF	TGTGCTCTCCTTAGTACGGGAGGGTACAATGAGCAGTTCTTC	TRBJ2-1	TRBV30	-	TRBD2
CASTWRDEQYF	TGTGCCAGCACATGGCGGGACGAGCAGTACTTC	TRBJ2-7	TRBV19	-	-
CASSARERENLQDTQYF	TGTGCCAGCAGCGCCCGTGAGCGGGAGAATCTACAGGATACGCAGTATTTT	TRBJ2-3	TRBV9	-	TRBD2
CASSLRGPYEQYF	TGTGCCAGCAGTTTAAGGGGCCCGTACGAGCAGTACTTC	TRBJ2-7	TRBV12-3/TRBV12-4	-	-
CASSSRGYGYTF	TGTGCCAGCAGCTCCAGGGGTTATGGCTACACCTTC	TRBJ1-2	TRBV7-9	-	-
CASSQDPGTVTMAGYTF	TGCGCCAGCAGCCAAGATCCGGGGACAGTCACTATGGCCGGCTACACCTTC	TRBJ1-2	TRBV4-1	-	TRBD1